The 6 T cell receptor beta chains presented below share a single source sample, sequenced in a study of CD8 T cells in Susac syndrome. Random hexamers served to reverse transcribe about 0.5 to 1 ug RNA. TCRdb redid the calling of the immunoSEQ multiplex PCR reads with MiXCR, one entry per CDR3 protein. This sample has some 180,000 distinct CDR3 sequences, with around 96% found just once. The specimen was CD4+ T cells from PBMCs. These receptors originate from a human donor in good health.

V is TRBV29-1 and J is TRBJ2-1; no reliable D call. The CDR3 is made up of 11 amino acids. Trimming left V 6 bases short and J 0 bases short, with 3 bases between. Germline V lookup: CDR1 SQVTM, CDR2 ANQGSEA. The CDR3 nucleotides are TGCAGCGTACGCTCCTACAATGAGCAGTTCTTC. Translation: CSVRSYNEQFF.

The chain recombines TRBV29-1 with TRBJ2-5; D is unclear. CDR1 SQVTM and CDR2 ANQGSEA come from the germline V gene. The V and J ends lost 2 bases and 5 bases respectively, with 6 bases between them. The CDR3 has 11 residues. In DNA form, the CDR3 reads TGCAGCGTTGAATTTGGTGAGACCCAGTACTTC. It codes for CSVEFGETQYF. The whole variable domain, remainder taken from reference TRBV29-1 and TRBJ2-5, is SAVISQKPSRDICQRGTSLTIQCQVDSQVTMMFWYRQQPGQSLTLIATANQGSEATYESGFVIDKFPISRPNLTFSTLTVSNMSPEDSSIYLCSVEFGETQYFGPGTRLLVL.

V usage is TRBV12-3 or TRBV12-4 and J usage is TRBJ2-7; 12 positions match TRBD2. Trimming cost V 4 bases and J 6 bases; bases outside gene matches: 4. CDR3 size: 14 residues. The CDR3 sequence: CASSSTSGSLEQYF. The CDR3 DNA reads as TGTGCCAGCAGTTCGACTAGCGGGAGTCTCGAGCAGTACTTC.

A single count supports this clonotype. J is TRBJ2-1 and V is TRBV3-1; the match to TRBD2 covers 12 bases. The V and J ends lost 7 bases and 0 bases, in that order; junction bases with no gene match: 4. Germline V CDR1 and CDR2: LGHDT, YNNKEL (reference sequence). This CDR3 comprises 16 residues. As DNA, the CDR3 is TGTGCCAGCAAAGGACTAGCGGGGAGCTCCTACAATGAGCAGTTCTTC. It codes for CASKGLAGSSYNEQFF.

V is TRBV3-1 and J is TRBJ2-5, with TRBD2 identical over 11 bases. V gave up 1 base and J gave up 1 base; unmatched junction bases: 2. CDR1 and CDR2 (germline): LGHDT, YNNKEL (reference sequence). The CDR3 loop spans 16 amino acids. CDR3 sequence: CASSQGTSGLQETQYF. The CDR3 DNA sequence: TGTGCCAGCAGCCAAGGGACTAGCGGGCTCCAAGAGACCCAGTACTTC.

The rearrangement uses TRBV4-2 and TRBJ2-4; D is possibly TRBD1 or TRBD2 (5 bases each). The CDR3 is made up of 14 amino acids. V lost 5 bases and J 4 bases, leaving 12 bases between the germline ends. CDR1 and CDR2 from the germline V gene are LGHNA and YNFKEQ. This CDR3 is CASSGTGQKNIQYF. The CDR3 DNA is TGTGCCAGCAGCGGAACGGGGCAGAAAAACATTCAGTACTTC.